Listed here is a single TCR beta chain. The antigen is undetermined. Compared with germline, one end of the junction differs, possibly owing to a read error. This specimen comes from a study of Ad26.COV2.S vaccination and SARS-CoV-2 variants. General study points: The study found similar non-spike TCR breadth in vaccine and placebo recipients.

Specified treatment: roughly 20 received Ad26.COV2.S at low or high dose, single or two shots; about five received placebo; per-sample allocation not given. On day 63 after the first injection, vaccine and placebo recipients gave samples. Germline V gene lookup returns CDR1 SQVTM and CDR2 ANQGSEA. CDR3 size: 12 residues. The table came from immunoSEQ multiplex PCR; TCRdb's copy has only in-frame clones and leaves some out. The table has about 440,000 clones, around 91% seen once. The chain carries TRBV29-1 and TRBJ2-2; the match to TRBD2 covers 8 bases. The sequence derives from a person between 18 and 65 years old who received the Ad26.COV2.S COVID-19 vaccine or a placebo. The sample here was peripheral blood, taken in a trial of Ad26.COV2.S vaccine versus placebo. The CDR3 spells CAPGGYVGVLFF. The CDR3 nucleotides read TGCGCCCCGGGGGGGTACGTTGGGGTGCTGTTTTTT.